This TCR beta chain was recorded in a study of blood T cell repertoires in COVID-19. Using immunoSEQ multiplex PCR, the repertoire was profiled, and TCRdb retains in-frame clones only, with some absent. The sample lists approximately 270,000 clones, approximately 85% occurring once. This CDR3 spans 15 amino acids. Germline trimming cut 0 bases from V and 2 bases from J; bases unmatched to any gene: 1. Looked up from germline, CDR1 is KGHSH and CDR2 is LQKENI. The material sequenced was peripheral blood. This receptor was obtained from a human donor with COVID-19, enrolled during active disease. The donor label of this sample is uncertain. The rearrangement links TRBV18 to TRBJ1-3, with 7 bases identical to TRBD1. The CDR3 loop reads CASSPPGTAGNTIYF. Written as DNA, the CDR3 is TGTGCCAGCTCACCACCTGGGACAGCTGGAAACACCATATATTTT.